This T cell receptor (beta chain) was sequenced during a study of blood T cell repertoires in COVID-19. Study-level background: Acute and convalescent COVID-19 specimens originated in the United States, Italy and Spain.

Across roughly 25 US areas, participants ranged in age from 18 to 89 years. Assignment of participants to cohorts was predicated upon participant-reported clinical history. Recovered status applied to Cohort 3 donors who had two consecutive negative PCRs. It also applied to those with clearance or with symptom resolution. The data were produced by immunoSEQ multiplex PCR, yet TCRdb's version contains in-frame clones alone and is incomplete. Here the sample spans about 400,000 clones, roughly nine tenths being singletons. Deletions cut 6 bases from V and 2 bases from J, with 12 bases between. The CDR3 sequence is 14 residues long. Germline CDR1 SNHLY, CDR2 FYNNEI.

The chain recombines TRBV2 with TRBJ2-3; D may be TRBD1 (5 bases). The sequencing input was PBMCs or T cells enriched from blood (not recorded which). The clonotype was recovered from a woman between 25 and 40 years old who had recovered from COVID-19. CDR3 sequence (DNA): TGTGCCAGCAGCGTAAGGGGTAACACAGATACGCAGTATTTT. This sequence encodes CASSVRGNTDTQYF.